The sequence of this T cell receptor beta chain was determined in a study of cytomegalovirus exposure and HLA in healthy donors. Findings and caveats of the study: It was reported in a later analysis that an Asian-associated ancestry cluster showed fewer N-insertions than the 666-donor mean.

Amplification used 60 Vbeta primers and 13 Jbeta primers. Sequenced by immunoSEQ multiplex PCR; TCRdb stores in-frame clones only, minus some. The sample has about 160,000 clones; less than 90% are singletons. Concerning this clone: Its specificity is not known.

V trimming: 3 bases; J trimming: 4 bases; junction bases outside the gene matches: 9. CDR3 size: 15 residues. Germline CDR1 SGHKS, CDR2 YYEKEE (reference sequence). The TCR was taken from a man aged 25 to 45 in good health and CMV-seronegative. Sequencing input: PBMCs. This sequence joins TRBV5-5 and TRBJ1-1; 7 bases are a match to TRBD1. CDR3 region: CASSYDRAVGTEAFF. Here the CDR3 DNA reads TGTGCCAGCAGCTACGACAGGGCAGTTGGCACTGAAGCTTTCTTT. The full variable domain, its missing parts supplied by reference TRBV5-5 and TRBJ1-1, is DAGVTQSPTHLIKTRGQQVTLRCSPISGHKSVSWYQQVLGQGPQFIFQYYEKEERGRGNFPDRFSARQFPNYSSELNVNALLLGDSALYLCASSYDRAVGTEAFFGQGTRLTVV.